Following are 2 T cell receptor beta chains from one sample sequenced in a study of blood T cell repertoires in COVID-19. Produced via immunoSEQ multiplex PCR; TCRdb's table is partial and in-frame only. Seen here are about 140,000 clones, under 85% observed once, and the top ten hold 5.5% to 7%. Material: peripheral blood. Receptors were obtained from a human donor in a cohort sampled during active COVID-19.

This sequence joins TRBV4-2 and TRBJ2-7; TRBD2 might be the D (6 bases). Trimming pared 4 bases from V and 2 bases from J, leaving 15 bases between. The germline CDR1 and CDR2 sequences are LGHNA and YNFKEQ. The CDR3 covers 15 residues. For the CDR3, the DNA is TGTGCCAGCAGCCTCGCCGGGACTTCTACCTACGAGCAGTACTTC. It is translated as CASSLAGTSTYEQYF.

Here the CDR3 DNA reads TGTGCCAGCAGCTTTAGACAGGGGGATGGCTACACCTTC. As protein: CASSFRQGDGYTF. V and J are TRBV7-9 and TRBJ1-2, with TRBD1 matching 9 bases. This CDR3 contains 13 residues. With 3 bases clipped from V and 6 bases from J, the junction kept 2 bases outside the gene matches. Germline V gene data show CDR1 as SEHNR and CDR2 as FQNEAQ (reference sequence).